A single sample is the source of the 6 T cell receptor beta chains below, sequenced in a study of vaccination and CD4 T cells after COVID-19. Noted treatment: approximately 9-day PBMC culture with coronavirus spike peptide pools or control peptides (ViraFEST assay). Samples of CD4+ T cells were obtained from the unexposed donor before the COVID-19 pandemic (2011-2018). With the Oncomine TCR Beta short-read assay, DNA from cultured CD4+ T cells was sequenced. TCRdb itself ran the PCR reads through MiXCR, one entry per CDR3 protein. The sample lists a few thousand distinct CDR3 sequences, roughly 36% occurring once. No antigen is known for these receptors. The sequenced sample was CD4+ T cells from blood, cultured in vitro. The receptors derive from a human donor in good health.

This clonotype came up a few times. This chain uses TRBV20-1 with TRBJ2-3; 12 bases match TRBD2. The V segment lost 1 base and the J segment 11 bases; nucleotides outside the gene matches: 13. CDR3 length: 16 residues. Germline V gene data show CDR1 as DFQATT and CDR2 as SNEGSKA (reference sequence). The CDR3 DNA follows: TGCAGTGCTAGAGCAGGGACTAGCGGGCTTGAGGGGGGGCAGTATTTT. Encoded protein: CSARAGTSGLEGGQYF.

This chain links TRBV11-1 with TRBJ1-1; TRBD1 is a possible D gene (6 bases). This CDR3 is 15 amino acids long. Deletions cut 7 bases from V and 0 bases from J, with 15 bases between. Germline assignment: CDR1 SGHAT and CDR2 FQDESV (reference sequence). The CDR3 sequence: CASKTGNAMNTEAFF. CDR3 nucleotide sequence: TGTGCCAGCAAAACAGGGAACGCCATGAACACTGAAGCTTTCTTT.

The chain recombines TRBV5-4 with TRBJ2-5; no clear D. Trimming removed 4 bases from V and 5 bases from J, with 9 bases in between. From germline, CDR1 is SGHNT and CDR2 YYREEE (reference sequence). The CDR3 spans 12 residues. CDR3: CASSLKRETQYF. The CDR3 coding sequence is TGTGCCAGCAGCCTCAAACGGGAGACCCAGTACTTC.

The DNA for the CDR3 is TGTGCCACCAGCAGTTGGAGGGGGAACACCGGGGAGCTGTTTTTT. As protein: CATSSWRGNTGELFF. The chain has TRBV15 and TRBJ2-2; tentatively, D is TRBD2 (6 bases). The V end was cut by 3 bases, the J end by 1 base, with 9 bases between. The length of the CDR3 is 15 residues. Per germline, CDR1 LNHNV and CDR2 YYDKDF (reference sequence).

This clonotype showed up just a few times. The genes are TRBV6-1 and TRBJ1-2; D not resolved. The germline CDR1 and CDR2 sequences are MNHNS and SASEGT. The length of the CDR3 is 12 residues. V dropped 4 bases and J dropped 3 bases, with 6 bases sitting between them. CDR3: CASSGGYYGYTF. The CDR3 bases are TGTGCCAGCAGTGGTGGGTACTATGGCTACACCTTC.

This chain uses TRBV19 with TRBJ2-7, with D perhaps TRBD1 (6 bases). The germline CDR1 and CDR2 sequences are LNHDA and SQIVND (reference sequence). CDR3 length: 14 amino acids. The V and J ends lost 4 bases and 4 bases respectively, with 14 bases between them. In nucleotides, the CDR3 is TGTGCCAGTAGTACCAGGGGAGTCGGATACGAGCAGTACTTC. Translation gives CASSTRGVGYEQYF.